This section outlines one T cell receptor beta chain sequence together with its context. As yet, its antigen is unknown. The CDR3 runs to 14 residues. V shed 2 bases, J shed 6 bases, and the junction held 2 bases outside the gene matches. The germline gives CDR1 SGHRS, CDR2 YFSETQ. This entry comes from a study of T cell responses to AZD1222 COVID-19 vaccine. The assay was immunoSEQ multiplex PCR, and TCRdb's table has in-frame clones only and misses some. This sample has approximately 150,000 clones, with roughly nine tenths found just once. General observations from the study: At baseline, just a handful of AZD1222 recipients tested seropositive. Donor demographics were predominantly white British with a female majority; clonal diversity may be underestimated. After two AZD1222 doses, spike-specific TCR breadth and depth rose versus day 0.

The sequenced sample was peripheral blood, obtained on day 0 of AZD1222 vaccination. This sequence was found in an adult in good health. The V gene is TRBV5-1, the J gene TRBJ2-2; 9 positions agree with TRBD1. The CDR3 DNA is TGCGCCAGCAGCTTACAGGGGGCGGCCGGGGAGCTGTTTTTT. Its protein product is CASSLQGAAGELFF.